The 20 T cell receptor beta chains listed next were all sequenced from one sample in a study of shared clonotypes between healthy human individuals. Sequencing used immunoSEQ multiplex PCR; TCRdb keeps in-frame clones, though not all of them. The sample carries about a million clones, 70% to 80% recorded once. Specimen: memory CD4+ T cells sorted from blood. Subset meaning: CD45RA-negative fraction. Source of these receptors: a man aged 18 to 30 in good health.

The chain joins TRBV30 to TRBJ2-3, with unresolved D. CDR3 length: 11 amino acids. The V gene lost 5 bases and the J gene lost 10 bases, with 13 bases spanning the gap. Germline assignment: CDR1 GTSNPN and CDR2 SVGIG (reference sequence). The CDR3 is CAWAGLAAQYF. The CDR3 region has the DNA TGTGCCTGGGCCGGGTTGGCTGCGCAGTATTTT.

The CDR3 spells CASSITITNEKLFF. CDR3 sequence (DNA): TGTGCCAGTAGTATAACGATCACTAATGAAAAACTGTTTTTT. The chain uses TRBV19 and TRBJ1-4; no definite D call. Trimming removed 2 bases from V and 2 bases from J, with 6 bases in between. CDR1 is LNHDA and CDR2 is SQIVND in the germline V gene (reference sequence). This CDR3 is built from 14 residues. Full variable domain (outside the CDR3, taken from reference TRBV19 and TRBJ1-4): DGGITQSPKYLFRKEGQNVTLSCEQNLNHDAMYWYRQDPGQGLRLIYYSQIVNDFQKGDIAEGYSVSREKKESFPLTVTSAQKNPTAFYLCASSITITNEKLFFGSGTQLSVL.

The chain carries TRBV7-2 and TRBJ1-6; no definite D call. The germline V gene has CDR1 SGHTA and CDR2 FQGNSA. V lost 6 bases and J lost 7, with 10 bases in between. The CDR3 has 13 residues. CDR3 amino acids: CASRGTGNSPLHF. For the CDR3, the DNA is TGTGCCAGCAGGGGCACTGGGAATTCACCCCTCCACTTT.

This clone was recorded at least ten times. V and J are TRBV30 and TRBJ2-7, with D possibly being TRBD1 or TRBD2 (7 bases each). The ends were cut back, 0 bases at V and 9 bases at J, with 21 bases in the middle. Germline assignment: CDR1 GTSNPN and CDR2 SVGIG (reference sequence). The CDR3 is made up of 15 amino acids. The CDR3 here is CAWSVRGGTDPPQYF. CDR3 sequence (DNA): TGTGCCTGGAGTGTCCGGGGAGGGACAGACCCCCCGCAGTACTTC. Combining the CDR3 with reference TRBV30 and TRBJ2-7 gives the whole variable domain SQTIHQWPATLVQPVGSPLSLECTVEGTSNPNLYWYRQAAGRGLQLLFYSVGIGQISSEVPQNLSASRPQDRQFILSSKKLLLSDSGFYLCAWSVRGGTDPPQYFGPGTRLTVT.

V usage is TRBV2 and J usage is TRBJ2-2; tentative D call: TRBD1 (6 bases). The V gene lost 5 bases and the J gene lost 1 base, with 11 bases spanning the gap. Germline V gene lookup returns CDR1 SNHLY and CDR2 FYNNEI. The CDR3 has 15 amino acids. This CDR3 reads CASSRWDKNTGELFF. CDR3 nucleotide sequence: TGTGCCAGCAGTAGGTGGGACAAGAACACCGGGGAGCTGTTTTTT.

The chain uses TRBV18 and TRBJ1-6; unclear D gene. V gave up 10 bases and J gave up 9 bases, with 16 bases separating them. Germline CDR1 KGHSH, CDR2 LQKENI. There are 13 residues in the CDR3. CDR3 in amino acids: CATRSPNGSPLHF. DNA of the CDR3: TGTGCCACCCGATCCCCTAACGGTTCACCCCTCCACTTT.

The V gene is TRBV5-4, the J gene TRBJ2-2; 10 bases align to TRBD1. From germline, CDR1 is SGHNT and CDR2 YYREEE (reference sequence). CDR3 length: 17 amino acids. V shed 4 bases, J shed 1 base, and the junction held 7 bases outside the gene matches. The CDR3: CASSGPGQGLNTGELFF. CDR3 DNA: TGTGCCAGCAGCGGGCCGGGACAGGGGCTGAACACCGGGGAGCTGTTTTTT.

Notes on this clone: An end of the junction differs from the germline gene, which may be a read error. This chain connects TRBV7-7 to TRBJ2-1; 12 bases align to TRBD2. The CDR3 is made up of 15 amino acids. Germline values: CDR1 SSHAT, CDR2 FNYEAQ (reference sequence). CDR3 sequence reads: CASSSSGGAGNEQFF. The CDR3 DNA sequence: TGTGCTAGCAGCTCTAGCGGGGGGGCCGGGAATGAGCAGTTCTTC.

This clone was observed a few times. This chain connects TRBV7-9 to TRBJ1-1; no clear D gene. V shed 10 bases and J shed 0 bases, with 12 bases lying between them. CDR3 length: 13 residues. From germline, CDR1 is SEHNR and CDR2 FQNEAQ (reference sequence). In DNA form, the CDR3 reads TGTGCCACCCGGAGAGAGGTGAACACTGAAGCTTTCTTT. Encoded protein: CATRREVNTEAFF. Filled out from reference TRBV7-9 and TRBJ1-1, the complete variable domain reads DTGVSQNPRHKITKRGQNVTFRCDPISEHNRLYWYRQTLGQGPEFLTYFQNEAQLEKSRLLSDRFSAERPKGSFSTLEIQRTEQGDSAMYLCATRREVNTEAFFGQGTRLTVV.

Regarding this clone: Lacking the conserved final phenylalanine or tryptophan, this CDR3 likely reflects a read error. No DNA is shown, since the ends of the CDR3 on it are uncertain; the CDR3 is the one TCRdb lists. The gene calls are TRBV21-1 and TRBJ1-2. TRBV21-1 is a documented pseudogene. The CDR3 comprises 8 residues, both ends counted. CDR3: CASSPCPR.

The CDR3 DNA reads TGTGCCAGCAGCCCTTATACGAACGGCCCAACTAATGAAAAACTGTTTTTT. Translated, it gives CASSPYTNGPTNEKLFF. This chain joins TRBV14 and TRBJ1-4; D ambiguous. V was trimmed by 4 bases and J by 0 bases, leaving 15 bases between them. Germline-derived CDR1 and CDR2 are SGHDN and FVKESK. CDR3 length: 17 amino acids. Based on the CDR3 plus reference TRBV14 and TRBJ1-4, the full variable domain is EAGVTQFPSHSVIEKGQTVTLRCDPISGHDNLYWYRRVMGKEIKFLLHFVKESKQDESGMPNNRFLAERTGGTYSTLKVQPAELEDSGVYFCASSPYTNGPTNEKLFFGSGTQLSVL.

The CDR3 loop is CATQGGVQNTEAFF. DNA of the CDR3: TGTGCCACCCAAGGGGGAGTTCAGAACACTGAAGCTTTCTTT. The rearrangement uses TRBV10-3 and TRBJ1-1, with a tentative D call TRBD1 (6 bases). The V and J ends lost 10 bases and 1 base respectively, with 16 bases between them. Germline values: CDR1 ENHRY, CDR2 SYGVKD. The CDR3 is 14 amino acids.

The chain combines TRBV11-2 with TRBJ2-2; D is uncertain. The CDR3 is 16 amino acids. CDR1 is SGHAT, CDR2 FQNNGV, per germline. V lost 1 base, J lost 4 bases, and 13 bases lay in between. CDR3 protein: CASSLARAGPTGELFF. The CDR3 region has the DNA TGTGCCAGCAGCTTAGCTCGTGCAGGACCCACCGGGGAGCTGTTTTTT.

This clone came up once. The chain joins TRBV15 to TRBJ2-1; 7 bases are shared with TRBD2. V dropped 5 bases and J dropped 5; count of bases not matched to a gene: 9. The germline V gene encodes CDR1 LNHNV and CDR2 YYDKDF (reference sequence). There are 15 residues in the CDR3. CDR3 in DNA: TGTGCCACCAGCCCCCGGAGTCTAGCGGACAATGAGCAGTTCTTC. As protein: CATSPRSLADNEQFF.

The gene calls are TRBV5-6 and TRBJ2-4, with 12 positions matching TRBD2. Germline assignment: CDR1 SGHDT and CDR2 YYEEEE. Trimming removed 3 bases from V and 8 bases from J; junction bases left unmatched: 3. The CDR3 loop spans 14 amino acids. The CDR3 sequence is CASSSTSGGDIQYF. The CDR3, as DNA: TGTGCCAGCAGCTCGACTAGCGGGGGTGACATTCAGTACTTC.

The chain is built from TRBV7-2 and TRBJ2-3, with D unresolved. V was shortened by 2 bases and J by 2 bases, with 14 bases between the two germline ends. Germline assignment: CDR1 SGHTA and CDR2 FQGNSA. The length of the CDR3 is 16 residues. The CDR3 nucleotides are TGTGCCAGCAGCTTAACTTACGGAATTCTCACAGATACGCAGTATTTT. Translation gives CASSLTYGILTDTQYF.

This clone was observed a few times. J is TRBJ1-2 and V is TRBV16; 7 positions match TRBD1. This CDR3 contains 18 residues. V lost 0 bases and J lost 0; bases outside the gene matches: 10. Germline CDR1 is KGHSY and CDR2 is FQNENV. The CDR3 nucleotides read TGTGCCAGCAGCCAATCTTTCCAGGGGGAGAATGCTAACTATGGCTACACCTTC. Its translation is CASSQSFQGENANYGYTF.

About this clone itself: Additional DNA sequences in this sample encode the identical CDR3. V gene TRBV6-5 combines with J gene TRBJ1-6, with unresolved D. The CDR3 extends over 12 amino acids. Trimming removed 2 bases at V and 8 bases at J, with 4 bases between. Germline V gene data show CDR1 as MNHEY and CDR2 as SVGAGI. CDR3 sequence: CASSYQDSPLHF. In DNA, the CDR3 is TGTGCCAGCAGTTACCAAGATTCACCCCTCCACTTT.

The chain couples TRBV6-1 to TRBJ2-7, with D maybe TRBD1 (5 bases). Germline V gene data show CDR1 as MNHNS and CDR2 as SASEGT. CDR3 length: 16 residues. Trimming shortened V by 4 bases and J by 4 bases, and 20 bases separated the two germline ends. This CDR3 is CASSAPKTQGRYEQYF. The CDR3 DNA sequence: TGTGCCAGCAGTGCCCCGAAGACGCAGGGCCGTTACGAGCAGTACTTC.

The V call is TRBV2, the J call TRBJ2-1; weak D call: TRBD2 (6 bases). Germline CDR1 and CDR2: SNHLY and FYNNEI. Trimming removed 6 bases from V and 3 bases from J, with 6 bases in between. The CDR3 consists of 12 residues. The CDR3 bases are TGTGCCAGCAGGCGGGACTACAATGAGCAGTTCTTC. As protein: CASRRDYNEQFF.